This T cell receptor beta chain derives from a study of blood T cell repertoires in COVID-19. About the study: In each case, the material was cDNA or gDNA derived from T cells, B-cell-depleted T cells, or PBMCs.

In the original workflow: Reference gene primer amplification gave nucleated cell count estimates. Method: immunoSEQ multiplex PCR; TCRdb's copy keeps in-frame clones and lacks some. V, J and clone size derive from that table, while D and trimming were established from the DNA sequence. Among tens of thousands of clones listed, approximately 86% were seen once. Trimming removed 6 bases from V and 7 bases from J; junction bases left unmatched: 6. The CDR3 is made up of 13 amino acids. The origin of this receptor is a woman aged 55-75 years with acute or convalescent COVID-19. The chain uses TRBV12-3 or TRBV12-4 and TRBJ1-2, with 9 bases identical to TRBD1. What was sequenced was peripheral blood. CDR3 residues: CASRTLGQGGYTF. In DNA form, the CDR3 reads TGTGCCAGCAGAACTTTGGGACAGGGTGGCTACACCTTC.